These 27 T cell receptor beta chains originate from one sample sequenced in a study of T cell responses to AZD1222 COVID-19 vaccine. Sequencing used immunoSEQ multiplex PCR; TCRdb keeps in-frame clones, though not all of them. The sample holds around 50,000 clones, 80% to 90% seen once. The specimen was peripheral blood, collected 28 days after the second AZD1222 dose. The receptors here all came from an adult who received the AZD1222 COVID-19 vaccine.

This chain uses TRBV2 with TRBJ1-4; 7 bases are a match to TRBD1. Germline V gene lookup returns CDR1 SNHLY and CDR2 FYNNEI. The CDR3 is 14 residues long. V lost 3 bases and J lost 4; bases outside the gene matches: 2. Written as DNA, the CDR3 is TGTGCCAGCAGTGACGGACAGGTTAATGAAAAACTGTTTTTT. As protein: CASSDGQVNEKLFF.

This chain uses TRBV6-2 or TRBV6-3 with TRBJ1-1; a possible D gene is TRBD1 (5 bases). There are 15 residues in the CDR3. Germline-derived CDR1 and CDR2 are MNHEY and SVGEGT. Deletions cut 0 bases from V and 0 bases from J, with 8 bases between. In DNA, the CDR3 is TGTGCCAGCAGTTACTCGACAGAGTTGAACACTGAAGCTTTCTTT. Translation: CASSYSTELNTEAFF.

This clone has just one count. J is TRBJ2-7 and V is TRBV3-1 (or the pseudogene TRBV3-2); TRBD2 agrees at 11 bases. Germline CDR1 and CDR2: LGHDT and YNNKEL (reference sequence). CDR3 length: 14 amino acids. V was clipped by 5 bases and J by 6 bases; unmatched bases: 6. This CDR3 reads CASSISGRAREQYF. The CDR3 DNA follows: TGTGCCAGCAGCATTAGCGGGAGGGCCCGCGAGCAGTACTTC.

Only one count was recorded for this clone. V and J are TRBV6-5 and TRBJ2-2; 10 bases match TRBD1. This CDR3 contains 15 residues. With V trimmed by 9 bases and J by 6 bases, 10 bases remained unmatched. CDR1 MNHEY and CDR2 SVGAGI come from the germline V gene. The CDR3: CASDRRDRGAGELFF. The CDR3 DNA follows: TGTGCCAGTGACCGCCGGGACAGGGGCGCCGGGGAGCTGTTTTTT.

The chain is built from TRBV14 and TRBJ2-5, with D possibly being TRBD1 (6 bases). This CDR3 has 15 residues. The V end was cut by 0 bases, the J end by 2 bases, with 10 bases between. The germline V gene has CDR1 SGHDN and CDR2 FVKESK. The chain's CDR3 is CASSQDFDRQETQYF. The CDR3, as DNA: TGTGCCAGCAGCCAAGATTTCGACAGGCAAGAGACCCAGTACTTC.

The V call is TRBV6-2 or TRBV6-3, the J call TRBJ2-7; the D gene is possibly TRBD2 (6 bases). Germline CDR1 MNHEY, CDR2 SVGEGT. The CDR3 totals 15 residues. The germline V and J ends were trimmed by 0 bases and 6 bases, with 15 bases remaining between them. The CDR3 region is CASSYSIGGEGEQYF. CDR3 DNA: TGTGCCAGCAGTTACTCGATCGGGGGAGAGGGCGAGCAGTACTTC.

The chain couples TRBV18 to TRBJ2-6, with 7 bases matching TRBD1. The CDR3 is made up of 21 amino acids. V gave up 3 bases and J gave up 0 bases; unmatched junction bases: 17. Germline CDR1 reads KGHSH; CDR2 reads LQKENI. CDR3 in amino acids: CASSPWGRQGVFSSGANVLTF. CDR3 DNA sequence: TGTGCCAGCTCACCCTGGGGCCGGCAGGGGGTATTTAGCTCTGGGGCCAACGTCCTGACTTTC. The full variable domain, with the rest looked up from reference TRBV18 and TRBJ2-6, is NAGVMQNPRHLVRRRGQEARLRCSPMKGHSHVYWYRQLPEEGLKFMVYLQKENIIDESGMPKERFSAEFPKEGPSILRIQQVVRGDSAAYFCASSPWGRQGVFSSGANVLTFGAGSRLTVL.

The chain is built from TRBV18 and TRBJ2-7; D ambiguous. V was cut by 0 bases and J by 4 bases, with 10 bases left in between. Germline CDR1 is KGHSH and CDR2 is LQKENI. The CDR3 is made up of 14 amino acids. CDR3 sequence: CASSPPRSKYEQYF. For the CDR3, the DNA is TGTGCCAGCTCACCACCCCGATCCAAGTACGAGCAGTACTTC.

The rearrangement uses TRBV7-3 and TRBJ2-1; D remains ambiguous. The CDR3 loop spans 13 amino acids. Germline V gene lookup returns CDR1 SGHTA and CDR2 FQGTGA. Trimming took 1 base from V and 4 from J, leaving 5 bases between them. In DNA, the CDR3 is TGTGCCAGCAGCTTAAACAGTTACAATGAGCAGTTCTTC. It is translated as CASSLNSYNEQFF.

The chain uses TRBV11-3 and TRBJ2-1, with 8 bases lining up with TRBD1. The CDR3 extends over 16 amino acids. The germline gives CDR1 SGHNT, CDR2 YENEEA. Trimming removed 4 bases from V and 0 bases from J; junction bases left unmatched: 5. CDR3: CASSSHRGSSYNEQFF. The CDR3 DNA follows: TGTGCCAGCAGCTCCCACAGGGGGAGCTCCTACAATGAGCAGTTCTTC.

The chain recombines TRBV6-1 with TRBJ1-2; D unresolved. The germline CDR1 and CDR2 sequences are MNHNS and SASEGT. V was shortened by 1 base and J by 1 base, with 4 bases between the two germline ends. The CDR3 spans 13 residues. The DNA of the CDR3 is TGTGCCAGCAGTGAAGACAGTAACTATGGCTACACCTTC. It encodes CASSEDSNYGYTF.

V is TRBV6-1 and J is TRBJ2-7; D possibly corresponds to TRBD1 (5 bases). The CDR3 is 16 amino acids. Germline V gene lookup returns CDR1 MNHNS and CDR2 SASEGT. The V end was cut by 0 bases, the J end by 3 bases, with 15 bases between. CDR3 region: CASSEAKARTFYEQYF. CDR3 sequence (DNA): TGTGCCAGCAGTGAAGCGAAGGCCAGGACATTCTACGAGCAGTACTTC.

This chain connects TRBV24-1 to TRBJ2-5; 8 bases align to TRBD1. The CDR3 consists of 15 residues. With 5 bases clipped from V and 1 base from J, the junction kept 5 bases outside the gene matches. CDR1 and CDR2 (germline): KGHDR, SFDVKD. In nucleotides, the CDR3 is TGTGCCACCAGTGGGTCGACAGGGGTCCAAGAGACCCAGTACTTC. Amino acids: CATSGSTGVQETQYF.

The chain carries TRBV18 and TRBJ2-3, with 7 bases aligning to TRBD1. V gave up 6 bases and J gave up 11 bases; unmatched junction bases: 11. Germline-derived CDR1 and CDR2 are KGHSH and LQKENI. The CDR3 is 13 residues long. The CDR3 region is CASSGTESGMQYF. The CDR3 DNA reads TGTGCCAGCTCTGGGACAGAGTCGGGGATGCAGTATTTT.

The CDR3 region has the DNA TGTGCCAGCAGCAAGCTCGGGGAAGACTATGGCTACACCTTC. Its translation is CASSKLGEDYGYTF. This sequence joins TRBV2 and TRBJ1-2; unclear D gene. Germline V gene lookup returns CDR1 SNHLY and CDR2 FYNNEI. This CDR3 contains 14 residues. Trimming cost V 6 bases and J 3 bases, with 14 bases left between them.

This rearrangement joins TRBV7-2 to TRBJ1-1, with D maybe TRBD1 (5 bases). Germline-derived CDR1 and CDR2 are SGHTA and FQGNSA. Trimming cost V 3 bases and J 11 bases, with 16 bases left between them. The CDR3 is 13 amino acids. CDR3 in DNA: TGTGCCAGCAGCTTGCAGGGCGGCAGAGAGGCTTTCTTT. The encoded protein is CASSLQGGREAFF. The full variable domain, in which reference TRBV7-2 and TRBJ1-1 provide the parts outside the CDR3, is GAGVSQSPSNKVTEKGKDVELRCDPISGHTALYWYRQSLGQGLEFLIYFQGNSAPDKSGLPSDRFSAERTGGSVSTLTIQRTQQEDSAVYLCASSLQGGREAFFGQGTRLTVV.

This chain joins TRBV5-1 and TRBJ2-7; a possible D gene is TRBD1 (6 bases). Looked up from germline, CDR1 is SGHRS and CDR2 is YFSETQ. This CDR3 is 13 amino acids long. Trimming stripped 2 bases from V and 1 base from J, with 7 bases between. The CDR3 region is CASSFTGSYEQYF. CDR3 coding DNA: TGCGCCAGCAGCTTTACAGGGTCCTACGAGCAGTACTTC.

The chain is built from TRBV28 and TRBJ1-4; 7 bases align to TRBD1. The CDR3 length is 15 residues. V lost 5 bases, J lost 8 bases, and 11 bases stayed unmatched. Per the germline V gene, CDR1 is MDHEN and CDR2 is SYDVKM. CDR3 in amino acids: CASSGRQGRHEKLFF. The CDR3 bases are TGTGCCAGCAGTGGCAGACAGGGACGCCACGAAAAACTGTTTTTT.

The V and J genes are TRBV28 and TRBJ1-2; D might be TRBD1 (5 bases). Germline CDR1 reads MDHEN; CDR2 reads SYDVKM. This CDR3 has 13 residues. V was shortened by 4 bases and J by 8 bases, with 14 bases between the two germline ends. The CDR3 nucleotides read TGTGCCAGCAGTTCCCCGGGACCGCCAGGCTACACCTTC. It encodes CASSSPGPPGYTF.

The V and J genes are TRBV10-3 and TRBJ2-1, with 11 positions matching TRBD2. This CDR3 contains 15 residues. The ends lost 4 bases at V and 5 bases at J; junction bases unmatched: 4. Germline V gives CDR1 ENHRY, CDR2 SYGVKD. The CDR3 nucleotides are TGTGCCATCAGTGGATTAGCGGGAGGGGACAATGAGCAGTTCTTC. Translating gives CAISGLAGGDNEQFF.

Only one count was recorded for this clone. V and J are TRBV12-3 or TRBV12-4 and TRBJ1-2; no clear D. CDR3 length equals 12 residues. Between the trimmed V and J ends, which lost 3 bases and 5 bases, there was a span of 7 bases. CDR3 in DNA: TGTGCCAGCAGTTTGGTGGGGTATGGCTACACCTTC. It specifies CASSLVGYGYTF.

The V call is TRBV6-5, the J call TRBJ1-1, with D possibly TRBD1 on 5 matching bases. CDR1 and CDR2 (germline): MNHEY, SVGAGI. Trimming stripped 5 bases from V and 5 bases from J, with 15 bases between. The CDR3 runs to 14 residues. CDR3 in amino acids: CASSRQSRGTEAFF. As DNA, the CDR3 is TGTGCCAGCAGTCGACAGTCAAGAGGGACTGAAGCTTTCTTT.

This sequence joins TRBV2 and TRBJ1-6; no reliable D call. CDR1 and CDR2 (germline): SNHLY, FYNNEI. CDR3 length: 16 amino acids. V dropped 2 bases and J dropped 6 bases, with 14 bases sitting between them. This chain's CDR3 is CASSEIRTSSNSPLHF. In DNA form, the CDR3 reads TGTGCCAGCAGTGAAATTCGGACGTCTAGTAATTCACCCCTCCACTTT.

This clone has more than one count but fewer than ten. The rearrangement links TRBV7-2 to TRBJ2-7; D remains ambiguous. The CDR3 consists of 13 residues. V lost 5 bases to trimming and J lost 6 bases, with 14 bases between them. From germline, CDR1 is SGHTA and CDR2 FQGNSA. CDR3 in amino acids: CASSPGRSGEQYF. The CDR3 DNA follows: TGTGCCAGCAGCCCAGGACGCTCGGGCGAGCAGTACTTC.

The CDR3 sequence is CASSGFPGSQRPYEQYF. CDR3 sequence (DNA): TGTGCCAGCAGCGGATTCCCGGGGTCCCAACGTCCCTACGAGCAGTACTTC. The genes are TRBV5-4 and TRBJ2-7; weak D call: TRBD2 (5 bases). The CDR3 is 17 residues long. Trimming shortened V by 4 bases and J by 2 bases, and 22 bases separated the two germline ends. The germline gives CDR1 SGHNT, CDR2 YYREEE (reference sequence). Full variable domain (rest looked up from reference TRBV5-4 and TRBJ2-7): ETGVTQSPTHLIKTRGQQVTLRCSSQSGHNTVSWYQQALGQGPQFIFQYYREEENGRGNFPPRFSGLQFPNYSSELNVNALELDDSALYLCASSGFPGSQRPYEQYFGPGTRLTVT.

The chain links TRBV7-6 to TRBJ2-5; D may correspond to TRBD1 or TRBD2 (6 bases each). This CDR3 is built from 17 residues. V was trimmed by 1 base and J by 5 bases, leaving 20 bases between them. In germline, CDR1 is SGHVS, CDR2 FNYEAQ. DNA of the CDR3: TGTGCCAGCAGCTTAGAATGGGACTGGGGGCGCCGGGAGACCCAGTACTTC. Its translation is CASSLEWDWGRRETQYF.

The V call is TRBV7-9, the J call TRBJ2-3; no clear D. The CDR3 runs 15 residues. Between the trimmed V and J ends, which lost 5 bases and 1 base, there was a span of 13 bases. Germline V gene sequence: CDR1 SEHNR, CDR2 FQNEAQ (reference sequence). The CDR3 reads CASSVQSTRTDTQYF. The CDR3, as DNA: TGTGCCAGCAGCGTACAAAGTACCCGCACAGATACGCAGTATTTT.